The 14 T cell receptor beta chains below come from one sample, sequenced in a study of beta chain features in type 1 diabetes. Reverse transcription of all isolated RNA meant that expressed TCRB transcripts were sequenced. Measured with immunoSEQ multiplex PCR; TCRdb has only the in-frame clones, and not every one. The sample includes approximately 260,000 clones, just over 20% of them seen just once. Study-level results: TCRB CDR3s from Type 1 diabetes patients were moderately but significantly shorter in all four CD4+ subsets.

No cognate antigen is known for these TCRs. The specimen sequenced was naive CD4+ T cells from blood. Receptor source: a woman in her thirties or forties with type 1 diabetes.

V and J are TRBV10-3 and TRBJ2-1; a weak D match, TRBD1 (6 bases). CDR1 and CDR2 from the germline V gene are ENHRY and SYGVKD. V was cut by 7 bases and J by 6 bases, with 19 bases left in between. The CDR3 has 15 amino acids. The CDR3, as DNA: TGTGCCATCACCCCCGACAGGACCGGTCCCAATGAGCAGTTCTTC. It is translated as CAITPDRTGPNEQFF.

This sequence joins TRBV25-1 and TRBJ2-7, with D perhaps matching TRBD1 (6 bases). The germline V and J ends were trimmed by 2 bases and 5 bases, with 13 bases remaining between them. CDR1 MGHDK and CDR2 SYGVNS come from the germline V gene. CDR3 length: 14 amino acids. The chain's CDR3 is CASSEIYRDNEQYF. In nucleotides, the CDR3 is TGTGCCAGCAGTGAAATTTACAGGGACAACGAGCAGTACTTC.

The chain joins TRBV5-1 to TRBJ1-1; TRBD1 is a possible D gene (5 bases). This CDR3 contains 16 residues. V was trimmed by 0 bases and J by 5 bases, leaving 17 bases between them. CDR1 SGHRS and CDR2 YFSETQ come from the germline V gene. CDR3 DNA sequence: TGCGCCAGCAGCTTGGCGACAGCCCCTCTAGGGACTGAAGCTTTCTTT. Translated: CASSLATAPLGTEAFF.

This clone was detected a few times. The J gene is TRBJ2-7, the V gene TRBV19; the match to TRBD2 covers 9 bases. Germline V lookup: CDR1 LNHDA, CDR2 SQIVND (reference sequence). V lost 2 bases to trimming and J lost 7 bases; unmatched junction nucleotides: 12. The CDR3 covers 16 residues. The CDR3 nucleotides read TGTGCCAGTAGTATAAACGGAATAGCGGGAGCGAATGAGCAGTACTTC. Translating it yields CASSINGIAGANEQYF.

The rearrangement uses TRBV30 and TRBJ1-1; TRBD1 matches 10 bases. This CDR3 spans 16 amino acids. Trimming took 0 bases from V and 3 from J; bases not matched to a gene: 7. Per the germline V gene, CDR1 is GTSNPN and CDR2 is SVGIG (reference sequence). CDR3 region: CAWSVGLGQGYTEAFF. CDR3 bases: TGTGCCTGGAGTGTAGGGTTGGGACAGGGGTACACTGAAGCTTTCTTT. Variable domain in full (rest from reference TRBV30 and TRBJ1-1): SQTIHQWPATLVQPVGSPLSLECTVEGTSNPNLYWYRQAAGRGLQLLFYSVGIGQISSEVPQNLSASRPQDRQFILSSKKLLLSDSGFYLCAWSVGLGQGYTEAFFGQGTRLTVV.

The chain combines TRBV7-8 with TRBJ2-7, with D maybe TRBD1 (6 bases). This CDR3 contains 15 residues. The germline gives CDR1 SGHVS, CDR2 FQNEAQ. V dropped 6 bases and J dropped 2 bases, with 17 bases sitting between them. CDR3 nucleotide sequence: TGTGCCAGCAGTCCTAGACAGGCCCTCACCTACGAGCAGTACTTC. This translates into CASSPRQALTYEQYF.

The chain employs TRBV9 and TRBJ1-6; 9 bases map to TRBD1. The length of the CDR3 is 15 residues. The V gene end was trimmed by 2 bases and the J gene end by 8 bases; junction bases not matched to a gene: 5. Germline lookup yields CDR1 SGDLS and CDR2 YYNGEE. Here the CDR3 reads CASSVSGTGHSPLHF. The DNA for the CDR3 is TGTGCCAGCAGCGTTTCCGGGACAGGGCATTCACCCCTCCACTTT.

This clone was counted only a few times. The V call is TRBV25-1, the J call TRBJ1-3, with 9 bases aligning to TRBD1. Germline V gives CDR1 MGHDK, CDR2 SYGVNS. Germline trimming cut 4 bases from V and 0 bases from J; bases unmatched to any gene: 1. The CDR3 has 15 amino acids. In nucleotides, the CDR3 is TGTGCCAGCAGTGTGACAGGGGGCTCTGGAAACACCATATATTTT. This gives the protein CASSVTGGSGNTIYF.

The table lists this clone with a few counts. The V and J genes are TRBV7-2 and TRBJ2-5; a possible D gene is TRBD2 (5 bases). The CDR3 sequence is 14 residues long. Per germline, CDR1 SGHTA and CDR2 FQGNSA. Trimming took off 3 bases at V and 5 bases at J, with 13 bases between the two ends. CDR3 protein: CASSLRTPSETQYF. The CDR3 nucleotides read TGTGCCAGCAGCTTGCGGACTCCATCGGAGACCCAGTACTTC. The full variable domain, completed using reference TRBV7-2 and TRBJ2-5, is GAGVSQSPSNKVTEKGKDVELRCDPISGHTALYWYRQSLGQGLEFLIYFQGNSAPDKSGLPSDRFSAERTGGSVSTLTIQRTQQEDSAVYLCASSLRTPSETQYFGPGTRLLVL.

This clone appeared a few times. V usage is TRBV7-9 and J usage is TRBJ1-2, with D possibly being TRBD1 (5 bases). Germline-derived CDR1 and CDR2 are SEHNR and FQNEAQ (reference sequence). The CDR3 runs 12 residues. Trimming stripped 3 bases from V and 6 bases from J, with 8 bases between. In nucleotides, the CDR3 is TGTGCCAGCAGCTTCTCGGGGGATGGCTACACCTTC. Its protein product is CASSFSGDGYTF.

This clone was counted a few times. The V and J genes are TRBV29-1 and TRBJ1-1, with a possible D match to TRBD1 (6 bases). V was trimmed by 6 bases and J by 2 bases, leaving 13 bases between them. Germline loops: CDR1 SQVTM, CDR2 ANQGSEA. The CDR3 runs 13 residues. The chain's CDR3 is CSVSGGGNTEAFF. For the CDR3, the DNA is TGCAGCGTCTCTGGGGGGGGCAACACTGAAGCTTTCTTT.

The chain uses TRBV9 and TRBJ2-1, with 12 bases that match TRBD2. The CDR3 has 15 residues. The V and J ends lost 2 bases and 5 bases, in that order; junction bases with no gene match: 2. Germline lookup yields CDR1 SGDLS and CDR2 YYNGEE. For the CDR3, the DNA is TGTGCCAGCAGCGTCAGGACTAGCGGGAACAATGAGCAGTTCTTC. This encodes CASSVRTSGNNEQFF.

As concerns this clone: Other DNA sequences within the sample encode an identical CDR3. CDR3 in amino acids: CASSVGQGGQPQHF. DNA for the CDR3: TGTGCCAGCAGCGTGGGACAGGGCGGCCAGCCCCAGCATTTT. This chain connects TRBV9 to TRBJ1-5; 9 bases fit TRBD1. CDR1 is SGDLS and CDR2 is YYNGEE in the germline V gene. The CDR3 is 14 residues long. The V gene end was trimmed by 2 bases and the J gene end by 7 bases; junction bases not matched to a gene: 4. Filled out from reference TRBV9 and TRBJ1-5, the complete variable domain reads DSGVTQTPKHLITATGQRVTLRCSPRSGDLSVYWYQQSLDQGLQFLIQYYNGEERAKGNILERFSAQQFPDLHSELNLSSLELGDSALYFCASSVGQGGQPQHFGDGTRLSIL.

This clone came up once. The rearrangement uses TRBV11-2 and TRBJ1-2; no clear D gene. Trimming took off 6 bases at V and 8 bases at J, with 19 bases between the two ends. The CDR3 is made up of 14 amino acids. Germline CDR1 reads SGHAT; CDR2 reads FQNNGV. This CDR3 is CASRPPAGPGGYTF. CDR3 DNA sequence: TGTGCCAGCAGGCCGCCGGCAGGCCCGGGAGGCTACACCTTC.